The 30 T cell receptor beta chains reported below all come from one sample, sequenced in a study of blood T cell repertoires in COVID-19. Clones were sequenced by immunoSEQ multiplex PCR, and TCRdb holds only the in-frame ones, with some missing. The table lists some 220,000 clones, about 79% of them singletons. Sample: PBMCs or T cells enriched from blood (not recorded which). The receptors were sampled from a middle-aged woman with acute COVID-19.

The gene calls are TRBV21-1 and TRBJ2-1; the D call TRBD2 from the table was never checked on the DNA. TRBV21-1 is an annotated pseudogene. The CDR3 spans 15 residues. This chain's CDR3 is CASSPPGSGWNEQFF. CDR3 coding DNA: TGTGCCAGCAGTCCCCCCGGCTCGGGGTGGAATGAGCAGTTCTTC.

This clone was seen just once. The chain employs TRBV3-1 (or the pseudogene TRBV3-2) and TRBJ2-2; D might be TRBD2 (7 bases). The CDR3 is 19 residues long. V was trimmed by 0 bases and J by 0 bases, leaving 17 bases between them. Germline V gives CDR1 LGHDT, CDR2 YNNKEL (reference sequence). The CDR3 region is CASSQDGGGPPANTGELFF. Here the CDR3 DNA reads TGTGCCAGCAGCCAAGATGGCGGGGGCCCTCCCGCGAACACCGGGGAGCTGTTTTTT.

The CDR3 sequence is CATSRGLAGTDTDTQYF. The CDR3 DNA reads TGTGCCACCAGCAGGGGACTAGCGGGAACTGACACAGATACGCAGTATTTT. The V and J genes are TRBV15 and TRBJ2-3; 13 bases fit TRBD2. This CDR3 is built from 17 residues. Trimming removed 3 bases from V and 2 bases from J; junction bases left unmatched: 5. From germline, CDR1 is LNHNV and CDR2 YYDKDF (reference sequence).

This clone was recorded only once. The chain carries TRBV28 and TRBJ1-1; perhaps TRBD1 as D (6 bases). This CDR3 contains 17 residues. Trimming stripped 2 bases from V and 2 bases from J, with 18 bases between. Germline assignment: CDR1 MDHEN and CDR2 SYDVKM. In nucleotides, the CDR3 is TGTGCCAGCAGTTTACGGGGGGGCCTCCGGGTAAACACTGAAGCTTTCTTT. Its translation is CASSLRGGLRVNTEAFF.

The chain combines TRBV5-4 with TRBJ2-4, with a weak D call TRBD1 (6 bases). Between the trimmed V and J ends, which lost 5 bases and 2 bases, there was a span of 11 bases. CDR3 length: 14 residues. In germline, CDR1 is SGHNT, CDR2 YYREEE (reference sequence). CDR3 DNA sequence: TGTGCCAGCAGACCCGGACAGACCAAAAACATTCAGTACTTC. Translation: CASRPGQTKNIQYF. The whole variable domain, filled in from reference TRBV5-4 and TRBJ2-4, reads ETGVTQSPTHLIKTRGQQVTLRCSSQSGHNTVSWYQQALGQGPQFIFQYYREEENGRGNFPPRFSGLQFPNYSSELNVNALELDDSALYLCASRPGQTKNIQYFGAGTRLSVL.

This chain connects TRBV24-1 to TRBJ1-1; D may be TRBD1 (6 bases). This CDR3 is 16 amino acids long. Germline V gene data show CDR1 as KGHDR and CDR2 as SFDVKD. V lost 5 bases to trimming and J lost 1 base, with 16 bases between them. CDR3 nucleotide sequence: TGTGCCACCAGTGGCAAGTCCGGGACATCGAACACTGAAGCTTTCTTT. It translates to CATSGKSGTSNTEAFF.

With regard to this clone: Additional DNA sequences in this sample encode the identical CDR3. The chain is built from TRBV30 and TRBJ1-6; TRBD1 matches 9 bases. CDR1 and CDR2 from the germline V gene are GTSNPN and SVGIG (reference sequence). With 5 bases clipped from V and 7 bases from J, the junction kept 3 bases outside the gene matches. This CDR3 comprises 13 residues. The CDR3 sequence: CAWSGQGNSPLHF. CDR3 coding DNA: TGTGCCTGGTCGGGACAGGGCAATTCACCCCTCCACTTT.

The chain couples TRBV4-1 to TRBJ2-7; 12 bases are a match to TRBD2. The CDR3 contains 16 residues. Trimming took 1 base from V and 5 from J; bases not matched to a gene: 6. CDR1 MGHRA and CDR2 YSYEKL come from the germline V gene. The CDR3 sequence is CASSQAWTSGAHEQYF. DNA of the CDR3: TGCGCCAGCAGCCAAGCGTGGACTAGCGGGGCCCACGAGCAGTACTTC.

V and J are TRBV1 and TRBJ1-1; the table's D gene call, TRBD1, was not cross checked with the DNA. TRBV1 corresponds to a pseudogene. This CDR3 region has 17 residues. The CDR3 here is CTSSQDLTRTGDTEAFF. CDR3 sequence (DNA): TGCACCAGCAGCCAAGATCTTACCAGGACAGGGGACACTGAAGCTTTCTTT.

This clone was seen ten or more times. The chain employs TRBV3-1 (or the pseudogene TRBV3-2) and TRBJ1-2; D is undetermined. This CDR3 contains 12 residues. Deletions cut 5 bases from V and 2 bases from J, with 6 bases between. Germline V gene lookup returns CDR1 LGHDT and CDR2 YNNKEL (reference sequence). CDR3 nucleotides: TGTGCCAGCAGCGACTTCAACTATGGCTACACCTTC. It codes for CASSDFNYGYTF.

Concerning this clone itself: The junction departs from the called germline gene at one end, perhaps through a read error. This chain connects TRBV7-4 to TRBJ2-7, with D tentatively TRBD2 (5 bases). The germline CDR1 and CDR2 sequences are SGHVT and SQSDAQ. CDR3 length: 11 residues. The CDR3 nucleotides read TGTGCCAGCAGCTCCAGGACTGAACGCTGCTTC. This codes for CASSSRTERCF.

The gene calls are TRBV7-9 and TRBJ1-6; the D is unclear. The germline V gene has CDR1 SEHNR and CDR2 FQNEAQ (reference sequence). V shed 7 bases and J shed 5 bases, with 12 bases lying between them. There are 14 residues in the CDR3. The CDR3 region is CASTLRQNNSPLHF. CDR3 nucleotides: TGTGCCAGCACGCTGCGGCAGAATAATTCACCCCTCCACTTT.

The chain recombines TRBV13 with TRBJ2-3; TRBD2 matches at 15 bases. There are 20 residues in the CDR3. Unmatched junction bases numbered 9, after V lost 1 base and J lost 1 base. Germline CDR1 reads PRHDT; CDR2 reads FYEKMQ (reference sequence). CDR3 sequence reads: CASSLERGLAGGPGTDTQYF. The CDR3 nucleotides read TGTGCCAGCAGCTTAGAGAGAGGACTAGCGGGAGGGCCAGGCACAGATACGCAGTATTTT.

The rearrangement uses TRBV3-1 (or the pseudogene TRBV3-2) and TRBJ1-5, with TRBD1 as a possible D gene (5 bases). The CDR3 runs 13 residues. V lost 1 base and J 5 bases, leaving 6 bases between the germline ends. Germline V gives CDR1 LGHDT, CDR2 YNNKEL (reference sequence). Here the CDR3 reads CASSQGGDQPQHF. CDR3 DNA: TGTGCCAGCAGCCAAGGGGGCGATCAGCCCCAGCATTTT.

This clone was seen a handful of times. The chain is built from TRBV10-2 and TRBJ1-4, with 7 bases lining up with TRBD1. The CDR3 contains 13 residues. Germline values: CDR1 WSHSY, CDR2 SAAADI. The V gene end was trimmed by 8 bases and the J gene end by 5 bases; junction bases not matched to a gene: 5. CDR3 sequence: CASGRDSNEKLFF. The CDR3, as DNA: TGCGCCAGCGGCCGGGACAGCAATGAAAAACTGTTTTTT.

J is TRBJ1-5 and V is TRBV20-1; no reliable D call. Germline CDR1 is DFQATT and CDR2 is SNEGSKA (reference sequence). CDR3 length: 13 residues. Trimming removed 6 bases from V and 7 bases from J, with 16 bases in between. Written as DNA, the CDR3 is TGCAGTGCGAGTAAGGAGTTCGTACAGCCCCAGCATTTT. This gives the protein CSASKEFVQPQHF.

V and J are TRBV7-9 and TRBJ2-7, with D possibly being TRBD2 (5 bases). The germline gives CDR1 SEHNR, CDR2 FQNEAQ (reference sequence). V lost 4 bases, J lost 10 bases, and 17 bases lay in between. CDR3 length: 13 residues. Here the CDR3 DNA reads TGTGCCAGCAGCTCTGTCGGGGATCTGGATCAGTACTTC. This sequence encodes CASSSVGDLDQYF. Supplemented by reference TRBV7-9 and TRBJ2-7, the full variable domain reads DTGVSQNPRHKITKRGQNVTFRCDPISEHNRLYWYRQTLGQGPEFLTYFQNEAQLEKSRLLSDRFSAERPKGSFSTLEIQRTEQGDSAMYLCASSSVGDLDQYFGPGTRLTVT.

V and J are TRBV28 and TRBJ1-2; a weak D match, TRBD1 (5 bases). The V gene's germline CDR1 is MDHEN and CDR2 SYDVKM. The V and J ends lost 8 bases and 6 bases respectively, with 19 bases between them. This CDR3 region has 14 residues. The CDR3 spells CASLGTEGNNGYTF. The CDR3, as DNA: TGTGCCAGCCTGGGGACGGAGGGAAACAATGGCTACACCTTC.

This clone is a singleton in its sample. The V call is TRBV2, the J call TRBJ2-7; 9 bases fit TRBD2. The V segment lost 5 bases and the J segment 1 base; nucleotides outside the gene matches: 6. This CDR3 spans 15 amino acids. Germline CDR1 is SNHLY and CDR2 is FYNNEI. The CDR3 region has the DNA TGTGCCAGCAGTCCCCTAGCGGGGCCTTCCTACGAGCAGTACTTC. It translates to CASSPLAGPSYEQYF. Using reference TRBV2 and TRBJ2-7 for the parts outside the CDR3, the full variable domain is EPEVTQTPSHQVTQMGQEVILRCVPISNHLYFYWYRQILGQKVEFLVSFYNNEISEKSEIFDDQFSVERPDGSNFTLKIRSTKLEDSAMYFCASSPLAGPSYEQYFGPGTRLTVT.

The chain employs TRBV7-8 and TRBJ2-7; weak D call: TRBD2 (6 bases). Trimming pared 3 bases from V and 0 bases from J, leaving 18 bases between. From germline, CDR1 is SGHVS and CDR2 FQNEAQ. The CDR3 spans 17 residues. The CDR3 protein is CASSFPVAEPSSYEQYF. CDR3 DNA: TGTGCCAGCAGCTTCCCCGTAGCGGAACCTAGCTCCTACGAGCAGTACTTC.

This chain connects TRBV15 to TRBJ2-7; tentatively, D is TRBD2 (5 bases). CDR1 and CDR2 from the germline V gene are LNHNV and YYDKDF (reference sequence). The length of the CDR3 is 13 residues. Trimming shortened V by 3 bases and J by 3 bases, and 9 bases separated the two germline ends. The CDR3 DNA reads as TGTGCCACCAGCAGGGGAACTAGCTACGAGCAGTACTTC. Amino acid sequence: CATSRGTSYEQYF.

This clone appeared a few times. Here the CDR3 reads CASSLSQGMNTEAFF. CDR3 sequence (DNA): TGTGCCAGCAGTTTATCCCAGGGGATGAACACTGAAGCTTTCTTT. The V gene is TRBV27, the J gene TRBJ1-1; D is possibly TRBD1 (6 bases). Germline V lookup: CDR1 MNHEY, CDR2 SMNVEV (reference sequence). The CDR3 has 15 amino acids. Trimming shortened V by 0 bases and J by 0 bases, and 8 bases separated the two germline ends.

This clone came up a few times. The chain uses TRBV6-6 and TRBJ2-5; tentatively, D is TRBD2 (7 bases). CDR3 length equals 12 residues. V lost 8 bases and J 5 bases, leaving 12 bases between the germline ends. The germline gives CDR1 MNHNY, CDR2 SVGAGI (reference sequence). In DNA form, the CDR3 reads TGTGCCAGCGGGGGGGCAGGCGAGACCCAGTACTTC. It specifies CASGGAGETQYF.

The rearrangement links TRBV5-1 to TRBJ2-5; a weak D match, TRBD1 (5 bases). CDR1 is SGHRS and CDR2 is YFSETQ in the germline V gene. The CDR3 is 14 amino acids. V was trimmed by 4 bases and J by 1 base, leaving 11 bases between them. The CDR3 sequence: CASSPGHRQETQYF. CDR3 nucleotides: TGCGCCAGCAGCCCAGGACATCGCCAAGAGACCCAGTACTTC.

The chain has TRBV7-3 and TRBJ1-1, with D uncertain. The germline gives CDR1 SGHTA, CDR2 FQGTGA. The CDR3 spans 13 residues. V lost 2 bases, J lost 1 base, and 5 bases lay in between. The CDR3 DNA sequence: TGTGCCAGCAGCTTAGTCAGGAACACTGAAGCTTTCTTT. Translating gives CASSLVRNTEAFF.

This clone showed up many times. The chain joins TRBV25-1 to TRBJ2-2; D might be TRBD2 (5 bases). Trimming removed 2 bases from V and 4 bases from J, with 17 bases in between. The CDR3 contains 17 residues. The germline V gene encodes CDR1 MGHDK and CDR2 SYGVNS. CDR3 bases: TGTGCCAGCAGTGAACCCCTTGGGAGTTCGGGCACCGGGGAGCTGTTTTTT. This gives the protein CASSEPLGSSGTGELFF.

The chain uses TRBV24-1 and TRBJ1-5, with D possibly TRBD1 on 5 matching bases. Germline V CDR1 and CDR2: KGHDR, SFDVKD. Trimming cost V 3 bases and J 4 bases, with 6 bases left between them. The length of the CDR3 is 13 residues. CDR3 amino acids: CATSDGTNQPQHF. The CDR3 coding sequence is TGTGCCACCAGTGATGGGACTAATCAGCCCCAGCATTTT.

This sequence joins TRBV29-1 and TRBJ1-2; 8 bases agree with TRBD1. CDR1 is SQVTM and CDR2 is ANQGSEA in the germline V gene. V shed 1 base and J 6 bases; nucleotides not matched to a gene: 7. The CDR3 totals 14 residues. The CDR3: CSVEALDRAHGYTF. In DNA form, the CDR3 reads TGCAGCGTTGAAGCTCTGGACAGGGCTCATGGCTACACCTTC.

The chain links TRBV25-1 to TRBJ1-2, with 7 nucleotides matching TRBD1. The V gene end was trimmed by 4 bases and the J gene end by 4 bases; junction bases not matched to a gene: 6. Germline CDR1 and CDR2: MGHDK and SYGVNS. The CDR3 spans 14 residues. Here the CDR3 reads CASSGKGARYGYTF. CDR3 nucleotide sequence: TGTGCCAGCAGTGGAAAGGGGGCTCGCTATGGCTACACCTTC.

This clone was counted a single time. The V and J genes are TRBV7-2 and TRBJ2-7; TRBD2 might be the D (5 bases). V lost 3 bases and J lost 7, with 28 bases in between. The CDR3 runs to 18 residues. From germline, CDR1 is SGHTA and CDR2 FQGNSA. The CDR3, as DNA: TGTGCCAGCAGCTTCCCGGACGGGATCAGTAGTAGGCTAGGGGAGCAGTACTTC. Its translation: CASSFPDGISSRLGEQYF.